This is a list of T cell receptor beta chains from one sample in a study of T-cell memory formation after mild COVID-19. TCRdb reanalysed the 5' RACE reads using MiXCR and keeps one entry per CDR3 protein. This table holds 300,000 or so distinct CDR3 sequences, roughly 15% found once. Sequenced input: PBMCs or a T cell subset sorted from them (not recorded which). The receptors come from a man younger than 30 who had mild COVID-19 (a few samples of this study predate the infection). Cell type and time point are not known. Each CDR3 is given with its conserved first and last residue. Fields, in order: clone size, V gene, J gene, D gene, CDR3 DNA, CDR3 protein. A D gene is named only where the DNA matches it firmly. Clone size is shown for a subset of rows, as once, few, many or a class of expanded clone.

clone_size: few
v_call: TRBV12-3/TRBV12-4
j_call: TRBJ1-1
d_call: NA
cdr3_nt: TGTGCCAGCAGTTTATGGACAAACACTGAAGCTTTCTTT
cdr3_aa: CASSLWTNTEAFF

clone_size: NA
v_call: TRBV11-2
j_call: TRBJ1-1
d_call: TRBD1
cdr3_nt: TGTGCCAGCAGCTTCGCCCCCACAGGGGTGAACACTGAAGCTTTCTTT
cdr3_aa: CASSFAPTGVNTEAFF

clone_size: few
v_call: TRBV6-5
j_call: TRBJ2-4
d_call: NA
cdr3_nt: TGTGCCAGCAGTTCGAACGACCCGAACGGGAACATTCAGTACTTC
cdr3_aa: CASSSNDPNGNIQYF

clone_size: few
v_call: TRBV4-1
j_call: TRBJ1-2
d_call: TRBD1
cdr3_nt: TGCGCCAGCAGGTTCGGGCCGGGACAGGGGGCCTTGGACTATGGCTACACCTTC
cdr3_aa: CASRFGPGQGALDYGYTF

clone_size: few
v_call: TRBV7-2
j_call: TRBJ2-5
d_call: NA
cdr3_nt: TGTGCCAGCAGCTTCCAACGAGGCACCCAAGAGACCCAGTACTTC
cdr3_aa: CASSFQRGTQETQYF

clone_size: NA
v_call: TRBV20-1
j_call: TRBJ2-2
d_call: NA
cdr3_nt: TGCAGTGCTAGAGTTCCAGCCGGGGAGCTGTTTTTT
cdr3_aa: CSARVPAGELFF

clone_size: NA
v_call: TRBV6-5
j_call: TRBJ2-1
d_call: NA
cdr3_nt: TGTGCCAGCAGTTACCCTGGGGACAATGAGCAGTTCTTC
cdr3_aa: CASSYPGDNEQFF

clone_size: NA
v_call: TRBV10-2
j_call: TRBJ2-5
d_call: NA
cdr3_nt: TGCGCCAGCAAGACCGCTAGCGTTGGGACCCAGTACTTC
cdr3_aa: CASKTASVGTQYF

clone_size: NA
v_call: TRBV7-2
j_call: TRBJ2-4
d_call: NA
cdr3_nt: TGTGCCAGCAGCTTACTTCAGGGTTCCAAAAACATTCAGTACTTC
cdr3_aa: CASSLLQGSKNIQYF

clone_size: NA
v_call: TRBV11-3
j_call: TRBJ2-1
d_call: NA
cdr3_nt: TGTGCCAGCAGCTTAAGTCTAGCCTACAATGAGCAGTTCTTC
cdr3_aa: CASSLSLAYNEQFF

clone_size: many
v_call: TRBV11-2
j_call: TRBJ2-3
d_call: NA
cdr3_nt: TGTGCCAGCAGCTTTCTCGCAGATACGCAGTATTTT
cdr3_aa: CASSFLADTQYF

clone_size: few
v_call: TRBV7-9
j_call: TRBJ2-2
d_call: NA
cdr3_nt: TGTGCCAGCAGCTTTCTGGCAGGGAACACCGGGGAGCTGTTTTTT
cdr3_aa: CASSFLAGNTGELFF

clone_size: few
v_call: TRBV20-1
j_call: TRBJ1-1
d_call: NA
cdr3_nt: TGCAGTGCCGACGGGGGGGGAAGGAACACTGAAGCTTTCTTT
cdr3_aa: CSADGGGRNTEAFF

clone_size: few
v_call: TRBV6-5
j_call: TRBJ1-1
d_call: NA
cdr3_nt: TGTGCCAGCAGTTACTCGACGGGGGGCTCGAAAACTGAAGCTTTCTTT
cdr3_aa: CASSYSTGGSKTEAFF

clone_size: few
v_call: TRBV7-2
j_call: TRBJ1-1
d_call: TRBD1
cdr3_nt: TGTGCAGGCCTTATCACAGGGGGCTTGAACACTGAAGCTTTCTTT
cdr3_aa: CAGLITGGLNTEAFF

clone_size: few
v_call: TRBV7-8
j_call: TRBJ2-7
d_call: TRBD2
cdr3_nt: TGTGCCAGCAGCCTCTCGCCAGCCTCTAGCGGGGGGACCTACGAGCAGTACTTC
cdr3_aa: CASSLSPASSGGTYEQYF

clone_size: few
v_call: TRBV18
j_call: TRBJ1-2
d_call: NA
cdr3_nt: TGTGCCAGCTCACCACGACGGATCAACTATGGCTACACCTTC
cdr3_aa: CASSPRRINYGYTF

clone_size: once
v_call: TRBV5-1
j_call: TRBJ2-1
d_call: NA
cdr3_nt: TGCGCCAGCAGCTTGGTGCCGGGGGCCGGGGTGAATGAGCAGTTCTTC
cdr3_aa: CASSLVPGAGVNEQFF

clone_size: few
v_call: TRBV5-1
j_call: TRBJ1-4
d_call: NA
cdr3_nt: TGCGCCAGCAGCACGGACGGCCAGAATGAAAAACTGTTTTTT
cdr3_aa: CASSTDGQNEKLFF

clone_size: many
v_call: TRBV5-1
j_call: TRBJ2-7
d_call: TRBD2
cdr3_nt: TGCGCCAGCAGCCCCCTGGGGGGGGAGCAGTACTTC
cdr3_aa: CASSPLGGEQYF

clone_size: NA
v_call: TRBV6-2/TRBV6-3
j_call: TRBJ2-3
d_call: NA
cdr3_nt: TGTGCCAGCAGGACTGGCACAGATACGCAGTATTTT
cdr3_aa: CASRTGTDTQYF

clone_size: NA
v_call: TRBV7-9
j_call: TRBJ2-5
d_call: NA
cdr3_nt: TGTGCCAGCAGCTTAGACGTGACCCAGTACTTC
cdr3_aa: CASSLDVTQYF

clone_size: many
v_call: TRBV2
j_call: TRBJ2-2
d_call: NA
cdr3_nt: TGTGCCAGTTACTTCTCCGGGGAGCTGTTTTTT
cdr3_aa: CASYFSGELFF

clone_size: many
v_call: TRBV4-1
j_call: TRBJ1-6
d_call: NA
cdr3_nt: TGCGCCAGCAGCCAACCCGACTCGAATAATTCACCCCTCCACTTT
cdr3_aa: CASSQPDSNNSPLHF

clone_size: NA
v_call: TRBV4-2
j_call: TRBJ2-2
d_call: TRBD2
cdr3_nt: TGTGCCAGCAGCCACGCAGGGACTAGCGGGGGGGCCGGGGAGCTGTTTTTT
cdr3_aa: CASSHAGTSGGAGELFF

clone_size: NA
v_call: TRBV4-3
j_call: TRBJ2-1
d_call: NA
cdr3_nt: TGCGCCAGCAGCCAAGGGCTGGGGTTGATAAATGAGCAGTTCTTC
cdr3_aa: CASSQGLGLINEQFF

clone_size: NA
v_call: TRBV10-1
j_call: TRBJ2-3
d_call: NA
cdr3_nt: TGCGCCAGCAGTGAGTCGAGGGGAACGGCACTCACAGATACGCAGTATTTT
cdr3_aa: CASSESRGTALTDTQYF

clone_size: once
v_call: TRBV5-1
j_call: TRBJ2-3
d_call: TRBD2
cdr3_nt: TGCGCCAGCAGCTTGGGGACTAGCGGGTACACAGATACGCAGTATTTT
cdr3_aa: CASSLGTSGYTDTQYF

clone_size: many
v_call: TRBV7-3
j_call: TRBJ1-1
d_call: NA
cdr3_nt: TGTGCCAGCAGCTTAGAAGGACGTAACTGGGACACTGAAGCTTTCTTT
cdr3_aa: CASSLEGRNWDTEAFF